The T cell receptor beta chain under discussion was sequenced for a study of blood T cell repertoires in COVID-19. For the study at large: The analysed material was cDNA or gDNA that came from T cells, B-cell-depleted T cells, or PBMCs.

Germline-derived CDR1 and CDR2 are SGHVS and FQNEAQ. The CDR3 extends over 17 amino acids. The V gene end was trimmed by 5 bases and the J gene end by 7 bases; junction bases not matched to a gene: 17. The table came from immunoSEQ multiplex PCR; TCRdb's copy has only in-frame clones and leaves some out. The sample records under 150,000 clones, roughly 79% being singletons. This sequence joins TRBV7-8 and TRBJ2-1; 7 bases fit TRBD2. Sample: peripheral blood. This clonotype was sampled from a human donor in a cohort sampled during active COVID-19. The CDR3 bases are TGTGCCAGCAGCCCCAGCCTCTCCCCGGGACTACTAAATGAGCAGTTCTTC. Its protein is CASSPSLSPGLLNEQFF.